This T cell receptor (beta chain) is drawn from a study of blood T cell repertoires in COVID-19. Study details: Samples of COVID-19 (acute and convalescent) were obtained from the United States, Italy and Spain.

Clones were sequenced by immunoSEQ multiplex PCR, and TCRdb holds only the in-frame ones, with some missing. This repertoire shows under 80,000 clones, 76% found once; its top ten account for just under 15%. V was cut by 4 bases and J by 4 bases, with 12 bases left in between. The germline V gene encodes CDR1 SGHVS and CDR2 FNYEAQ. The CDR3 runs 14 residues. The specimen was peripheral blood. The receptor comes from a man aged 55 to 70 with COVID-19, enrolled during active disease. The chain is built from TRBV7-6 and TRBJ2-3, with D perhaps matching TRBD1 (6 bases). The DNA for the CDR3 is TGTGCCAGCAGCTCGTGGTCAGGGGCAGATACGCAGTATTTT. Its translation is CASSSWSGADTQYF.